This T cell receptor (beta chain) appears in the sequencing data of a study of human T cells and chemical hapten exposure (TCRdb year 2021). Describing the broader study: For sensitization, 2% DPC in acetone was applied to a 2 cm by 2 cm area of upper inner arm skin. Throughout the study period of approximately 23 weeks, patients also received therapeutic DPC doses to the scalp every week. Patch testing was performed on the upper back with Finn chambers containing 0.01% DPC, and the patch tests were scored after 6 days according to International Contact Dermatitis Research Group standards. The mostly female patient cohort included alopecia areata with under or over 50% scalp involvement, alopecia totalis and alopecia universalis. Libraries were combined into a pool for sequencing, and differences in TCR yield between samples came mainly from small differences in library volumes within the pool. The study tracked peripheral blood TCR repertoire changes in vivo during primary and secondary sensitization to the hapten diphenylcyclopropenone (DPC) in alopecia patients. Patient blood was sampled pre-sensitization (week 0) and at 2, 6 and about 24 weeks after DPC sensitization. Under 30 alopecia patients gave blood for TCR sequencing at one to four time points (pre-sensitization, 2, 6 and 24 weeks). Points the paper makes about the study in general: DPC sensitization did not change how many TCRs were above 1 in 1000 frequency, and no evidence was found of alterations in global repertoire structure. Because every patient had alopecia, a presumed autoimmune disease, the patients' immune response might differ from that of healthy individuals. Compared with pre-sensitization or healthy control sets, expanded TCRs formed significantly more large CDR3 similarity clusters, which is consistent with antigen-driven responses. Repeated subsampling changed both the strength of the expansion versus patch-test correlation and the threshold at which the correlation became significant. A positive correlation was found between the number of PT1 expanded TCRs and patch test score, with significance reached at thresholds 8, 16 and 32 but not 4.

This clonotype was counted a few times. Its antigen remains unidentified. There are no base qualities to consult, and no much larger clone falls within one base. The germline V gene yields MDHEN for CDR1 and SYDVKM for CDR2. Trimming removed 6 bases from V and 3 bases from J, leaving 12 bases between the germline ends. The CDR3 holds 14 amino acids from the cysteine to the phenylalanine. Only CDR3 DNA is held: 42 bases, read in frame from base 1. The time point label of this sample denotes: pre-sensitization, week 0. Explained via the paper, the treatment or condition label denotes: therapeutic diphenylcyclopropenone sensitization with weekly scalp DPC. At each patch-test visit, blood was drawn before the patch test was applied. Patients were eligible if aged 18 to 70, diagnosed with alopecia and judged suitable for DPC therapy, and pregnant patients were excluded. Total RNA was extracted from unfractionated whole blood collected in Tempus Blood RNA tubes.

The library came from RACE. These reads were obtained on a NextSeq 500. During library preparation, unique molecular identifiers were attached to individual cDNA molecules so that TCRs could be counted quantitatively and reproducibly. Each blood RNA sample was used to sequence both TCR alpha and TCR beta chains. The study's own analysis went as follows. The median number of TCRs per sample was 95,638, ranging from about 20,000 to 750,000. The Decombinator software suite was used to annotate V, J and CDR3 in the TCR reads. To make PS versus PT1 abundance plots, every sample was subsampled to the same number of TCRs (28,000). TCRs were defined as expanded if absent before sensitization and observed at least eight times at the 2-week time point. The public reads were reprocessed in TCRdb via fastp at Q25 and MiXCR, keeping in-frame beta chains. Rows matching on CDR3 protein sequence are summarized as one entry with the most common DNA and genes. The authors' filters were not applied to this entry. Across this sample there are 190,000 or so distinct CDR3 sequences, with 25% to 35% seen only once. The ten biggest clones cover approximately 3% of the sample.

Specimen: whole blood, collected in connection with sensitization to the hapten diphenylcyclopropenone (DPC). Rearrangement joined TRBV28 to TRBJ1-5, with the D segment identity uncertain. This clonotype originated in a woman in her twenties or thirties with alopecia areata. Some clones in this sample may be carry-over from other donors' samples. The DNA sequence follows: TGTGCCAGCAGCGACGGGAGTCACAATCAGCCCCAGCATTTT. This translates into CASSDGSHNQPQHF.